A selection of T cell receptor beta chains follows, all from one sample in a study of blood T cells in healthy people across ages. TCRdb re-derived calls from the 5' RACE reads in MiXCR, one entry per CDR3 protein. The sample gives about 670,000 distinct CDR3 sequences, roughly 41% of which show up once; 25% to 30% is in the top ten. Sequenced: blood. The source is a man older than 75 in good health. Both conserved end residues are part of each CDR3. The order of the fields is J gene, V gene, D gene, clone size, CDR3 protein, CDR3 DNA. The D gene is left open where the match is weak. Not every row has a clone size; where given, it reads once, few, many or a size class.

TRBJ2-1,TRBV6-2/TRBV6-3,-,many,CASSLRFAIEQFF,TGTGCCAGCAGCCTGCGGTTCGCAATAGAGCAGTTCTTC
TRBJ2-7,TRBV7-9,-,-,CASSYDGTRRDEQYF,TGTGCCAGCAGCTATGACGGGACCAGAAGAGACGAGCAGTACTTC
TRBJ2-2,TRBV28,-,-,CASSSQRGKGIGELFF,TGTGCCAGCAGTTCCCAGCGCGGGAAGGGCATCGGGGAGCTGTTTTTT
TRBJ2-7,TRBV7-2,TRBD2,few,CASSRAGGPPYEQYF,TGTGCCAGCAGCCGAGCGGGAGGCCCCCCTTACGAGCAGTACTTC
TRBJ2-2,TRBV29-1,-,few,CSGGERDGELFF,TGCAGCGGAGGGGAACGGGACGGGGAGCTGTTTTTT
TRBJ2-5,TRBV6-4,TRBD2,few,CASRGLAGVTETQYF,TGTGCCAGCAGGGGACTAGCGGGAGTTACAGAGACCCAGTACTTC
TRBJ2-7,TRBV24-1,-,few,CATSDYDRRSYEQYF,TGTGCCACCAGTGATTACGACAGGAGGAGTTACGAGCAGTACTTC
TRBJ2-1,TRBV28,-,-,CASTLRMGDQGFF,TGTGCCAGCACCCTGAGAATGGGGGACCAGGGGTTCTTC
TRBJ1-6,TRBV4-3,-,-,CASRSGTWKNSPLHF,TGCGCCAGCAGATCCGGGACATGGAAGAATTCACCCCTCCACTTT
TRBJ2-2,TRBV4-2,TRBD2,-,CASSQDWGGTTGELFF,TGTGCCAGCAGCCAAGATTGGGGGGGGACCACCGGGGAGCTGTTTTTT
TRBJ2-5,TRBV29-1,TRBD1,-,CSVEDRTGLETQYF,TGCAGCGTCGAGGACCGGACAGGGTTGGAGACCCAGTACTTC
TRBJ2-7,TRBV5-8,TRBD1,-,CASSLDGTGNWEQYF,TGTGCCAGCAGCTTGGACGGGACAGGTAATTGGGAGCAGTACTTC
TRBJ1-5,TRBV5-8,TRBD1,-,CATDPRTGSSNQPQHF,TGTGCCACGGACCCTCGGACAGGGTCTAGCAATCAGCCCCAGCATTTT
TRBJ1-6,TRBV4-2,TRBD1,-,CASSLTVGQGNSPLHF,TGTGCCAGCAGCCTGACCGTGGGACAGGGTAATTCACCCCTCCACTTT
TRBJ2-3,TRBV30,-,-,CATTLRSVDTQYF,TGTGCCACAACCCTAAGGTCTGTGGATACGCAGTATTTT
TRBJ2-3,TRBV7-2,TRBD1,-,CASSSRVGGTGDITDTQYF,TGTGCCAGCAGCTCACGAGTTGGTGGGACAGGGGATATTACAGATACGCAGTATTTT
TRBJ2-5,TRBV6-2/TRBV6-3,-,few,CASKKTGLQETQYF,TGTGCCAGCAAAAAAACCGGGTTACAAGAGACCCAGTACTTC
TRBJ2-1,TRBV27,-,-,CASSIAGASSYNEQFF,TGTGCCAGCAGTATAGCAGGGGCAAGCTCCTACAATGAGCAGTTCTTC
TRBJ2-7,TRBV11-3,-,-,CASSFTRGSSYEQYF,TGTGCCAGCAGCTTTACCCGGGGGAGCTCCTACGAGCAGTACTTC
TRBJ2-3,TRBV7-2,-,many,CASSLVADTQYF,TGTGCCAGCAGCTTAGTTGCAGATACGCAGTATTTT
TRBJ2-7,TRBV7-2,-,-,CASITGDYDEQYF,TGTGCCAGTATTACAGGGGACTACGACGAGCAGTACTTC
TRBJ2-7,TRBV7-2,-,few,CASSLATGGYEQYF,TGTGCCAGCAGCTTAGCTACCGGTGGCTACGAGCAGTACTTC
TRBJ2-1,TRBV20-1,-,-,CSASSRERTTLYNEQFF,TGCAGTGCTAGCTCTAGGGAACGGACTACCCTCTACAATGAGCAGTTCTTC
TRBJ2-3,TRBV9,TRBD2,-,CASSVVSGGADTQYF,TGTGCCAGCAGCGTAGTTAGCGGGGGGGCAGATACGCAGTATTTT
TRBJ2-1,TRBV5-1,-,many,CASSGQYNEQFF,TGCGCCAGCAGCGGACAATACAATGAGCAGTTCTTC
TRBJ2-3,TRBV24-1,TRBD2,-,CATSDSGLAGTNTQYF,TGTGCCACCAGTGATTCAGGACTAGCGGGCACAAATACGCAGTATTTT
TRBJ2-3,TRBV11-2,-,-,CASSPWGQTSTDTQYF,TGTGCCAGCAGCCCTTGGGGGCAGACGAGCACAGATACGCAGTATTTT
TRBJ2-1,TRBV18,-,-,CASSSGAGTNEQFF,TGTGCCAGCTCCTCAGGGGCAGGGACAAATGAGCAGTTCTTC
TRBJ2-7,TRBV28,TRBD1,-,CASGGSGGLLYEQYF,TGTGCCAGTGGGGGCTCAGGGGGCTTACTCTACGAGCAGTACTTC
TRBJ2-7,TRBV20-1,-,many,CSARDAYEQYF,TGCAGTGCTAGAGACGCCTACGAGCAGTACTTC
TRBJ2-1,TRBV3-1,TRBD2,-,CASSQGRGNNEQFF,TGTGCCAGCAGCCAAGGGCGGGGGAACAATGAGCAGTTCTTC
TRBJ2-5,TRBV29-1,-,many,CSVARNQETQYF,TGCAGCGTTGCCCGGAACCAAGAGACCCAGTACTTC
TRBJ1-5,TRBV6-5,TRBD1,-,CASSPDRNNQPQHF,TGTGCCAGCAGCCCGGACAGGAACAATCAGCCCCAGCATTTT
TRBJ1-1,TRBV20-1,-,-,CSARRDFLNTEAFF,TGCAGTGCTAGAAGGGATTTTTTGAACACTGAAGCTTTCTTT
TRBJ2-1,TRBV12-3/TRBV12-4,TRBD2,many,CASSLGTSGGRGEQFF,TGTGCCAGCAGTTTAGGGACTAGCGGGGGCCGGGGCGAGCAGTTCTTC
TRBJ2-3,TRBV10-2,-,-,CASNAGARTDTQYF,TGCGCCAGCAATGCGGGGGCCCGCACAGATACGCAGTATTTT
TRBJ2-7,TRBV20-1,-,few,CSARGGQILSYEQYF,TGCAGTGCTAGGGGGGGACAGATTCTCTCCTACGAGCAGTACTTC
TRBJ2-3,TRBV28,TRBD1,few,CASSPRDSPGDTQYF,TGTGCCAGCAGTCCCCGGGACAGCCCCGGGGATACGCAGTATTTT
TRBJ2-7,TRBV29-1,-,many,CSVEEAGPGGGEQYF,TGCAGCGTTGAAGAGGCGGGACCAGGTGGGGGCGAGCAGTACTTC
TRBJ2-7,TRBV6-2/TRBV6-3,-,-,CTSSVLTYEQYF,TGTACCAGCAGCGTTCTAACCTACGAGCAGTACTTC
TRBJ2-7,TRBV29-1,TRBD2,many,CSVEGREGHYEQYF,TGCAGCGTTGAAGGGCGGGAGGGCCACTACGAGCAGTACTTC
TRBJ1-6,TRBV28,-,-,CASSLAGPPLHF,TGTGCCAGCAGTTTAGCCGGGCCACCCCTCCACTTT
TRBJ2-5,TRBV20-1,TRBD2,-,CSAEDPTAAGILFQETQYF,TGCAGTGCCGAAGATCCGACAGCAGCGGGGATACTCTTCCAAGAGACCCAGTACTTC